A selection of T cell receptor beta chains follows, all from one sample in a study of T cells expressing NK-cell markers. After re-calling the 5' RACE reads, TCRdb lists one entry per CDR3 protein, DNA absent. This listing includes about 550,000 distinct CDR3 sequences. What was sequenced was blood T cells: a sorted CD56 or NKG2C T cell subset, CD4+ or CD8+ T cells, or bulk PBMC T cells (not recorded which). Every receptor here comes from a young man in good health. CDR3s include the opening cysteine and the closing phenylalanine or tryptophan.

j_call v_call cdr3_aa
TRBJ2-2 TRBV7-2 CAWRQSNPGELFF
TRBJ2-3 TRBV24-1 CATSGSPQGGWSDTQYF
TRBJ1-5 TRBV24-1 CATSDKTGYQPQHF
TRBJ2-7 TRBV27 CASSLTSGVEQYF
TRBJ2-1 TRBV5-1 CASSQAVGTSGKKQFF
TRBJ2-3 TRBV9 CASLRRSTDTQYF
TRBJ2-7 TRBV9 CASSSERDRFSYEQYF
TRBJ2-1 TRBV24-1 CATSDWAGNTYNEQFF
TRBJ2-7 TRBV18 CASSRGDSSFYEQYF
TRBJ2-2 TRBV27 CASSLSQVGELFF
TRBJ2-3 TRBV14 CASSQEWWEARTIDTQYF
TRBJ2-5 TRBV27 CASSSLPLEETQYF
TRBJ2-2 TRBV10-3 CASSRDFTGYLAGELFF
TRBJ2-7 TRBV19 CASRTGLEENEQYF
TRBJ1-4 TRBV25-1 CASSESKGWVEKLFF
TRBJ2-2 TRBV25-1 CASSDPRQATGELFF
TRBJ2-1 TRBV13 CASSFWGGGRNNEQFF
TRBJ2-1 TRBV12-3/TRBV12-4 CASTELQGAGYNEQFF
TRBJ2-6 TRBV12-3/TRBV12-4 CASRERPSSGEAGANVLTF
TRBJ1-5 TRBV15 CATSSGINQPQHF
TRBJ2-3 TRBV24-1 CATSDLVPEDTQYF
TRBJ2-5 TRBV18 CAGGDGGRLGTQYF
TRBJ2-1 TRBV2 CASTEDRGNYNEQFF
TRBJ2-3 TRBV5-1 CASSPTGNMTSGRARGQYF
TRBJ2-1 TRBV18 CASSPPSYDEQFF
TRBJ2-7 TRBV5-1 CASSLELAGTHEQYF
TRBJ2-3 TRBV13 CASSGLAQATDTQYF
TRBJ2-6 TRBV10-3 CAISADKSGANVLTF
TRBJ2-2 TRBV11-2 CASSLVQGAGVTLLNTGELFF
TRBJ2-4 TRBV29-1 CSVGAATFKNIQYF
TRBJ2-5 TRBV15 CATSRDGWDSQETQYF
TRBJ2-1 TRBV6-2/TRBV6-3 CASSYSSPEQFF
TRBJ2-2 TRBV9 CASSGLGANTGELFF
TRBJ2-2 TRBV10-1 CASSGRTGQAYTGELFF
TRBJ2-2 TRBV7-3 CASSVTPTNTGELFF
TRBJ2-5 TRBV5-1 CASSLPGTQETQYF
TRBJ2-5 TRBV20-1 CSARAFRTEQETQYF
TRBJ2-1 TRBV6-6 CASMESNEQFF
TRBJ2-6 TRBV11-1 CASSLAAGGSTGANVLTF
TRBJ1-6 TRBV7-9 CASSNGTGDNSPLHF
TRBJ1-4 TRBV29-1 CSTAWENEKLFF
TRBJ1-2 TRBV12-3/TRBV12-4 CASSLGKDTEYGYTF
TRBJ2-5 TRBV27 CASSLSPLTSGGSRETQYF
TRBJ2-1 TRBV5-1 CASSGAGGTYNEQFF
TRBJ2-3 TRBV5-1 CASSWGTSVANTDTQYF
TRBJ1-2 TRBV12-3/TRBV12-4 CASSPRWEGGYGYTF
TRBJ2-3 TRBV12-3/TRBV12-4 CASRHRVGVAGVTDTQYF
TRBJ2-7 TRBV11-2 CASSFDRLYEQYF
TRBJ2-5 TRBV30 CAWVAAGTQYF
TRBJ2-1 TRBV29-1 CSVLAGVSEQFF
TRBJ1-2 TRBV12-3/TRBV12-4 CASSLTGFGYTF
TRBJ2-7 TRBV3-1 CASSQDPVGTYEQYF
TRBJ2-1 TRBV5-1 CASSLEAIYNEQFF
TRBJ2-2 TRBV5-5 CASSSSVAGRPAGELFF